A selection of T cell receptor beta chains follows, all from one sample in a study of blood T cell repertoires in COVID-19. Libraries were prepared by immunoSEQ multiplex PCR; TCRdb keeps only in-frame clonotypes and omits some of them. Of under 200,000 clones in the sample, around 81% were seen once. The sample consisted of peripheral blood. These receptors were taken from a man aged 60 to 69 with COVID-19, enrolled during active disease. The CDR3 runs from the conserved cysteine through the conserved F or W. D genes are given only for firm matches. The size entry is marked missing in some rows and otherwise reads once, few, many or a size class.

v_gene: TRBV10-3; d_gene: TRBD2; abundance: -; j_gene: TRBJ2-2; CDR3aa: CATGTSGNTGELFF; CDR3nt: TGTGCCACCGGGACTAGCGGTAACACCGGGGAGCTGTTTTTT
v_gene: TRBV2; d_gene: TRBD1; abundance: -; j_gene: TRBJ1-6; CDR3aa: CASTDREKSPLHF; CDR3nt: TGTGCCAGCACTGACAGGGAAAAGTCACCCCTCCACTTT
v_gene: TRBV27; d_gene: TRBD1; abundance: -; j_gene: TRBJ1-2; CDR3aa: CASSLTQGSRGYTF; CDR3nt: TGTGCCAGCAGTTTAACACAGGGGTCGCGGGGCTACACCTTC
v_gene: TRBV5-1; d_gene: TRBD1; abundance: few; j_gene: TRBJ1-4; CDR3aa: CASSLGGTGVGEKLFF; CDR3nt: TGCGCCAGCAGCTTGGGCGGGACAGGGGTCGGAGAAAAACTGTTTTTT
v_gene: TRBV5-1; d_gene: -; abundance: -; j_gene: TRBJ2-3; CDR3aa: CASSRGTGTDTQYF; CDR3nt: TGCGCCAGCAGCCGAGGAACAGGGACAGATACGCAGTATTTT
v_gene: TRBV27; d_gene: TRBD2; abundance: -; j_gene: TRBJ2-7; CDR3aa: CASSLKGLGLAVSTYEQYF; CDR3nt: TGTGCCAGCAGTTTAAAGGGGCTGGGACTAGCGGTCTCAACCTACGAGCAGTACTTC
v_gene: TRBV4-2; d_gene: -; abundance: -; j_gene: TRBJ2-2; CDR3aa: CASSHPESTGELFF; CDR3nt: TGTGCCAGCAGCCACCCGGAGAGCACCGGGGAGCTGTTTTTT
v_gene: TRBV6-2/TRBV6-3; d_gene: -; abundance: -; j_gene: TRBJ1-1; CDR3aa: CASSYLGQNTEAFF; CDR3nt: TGTGCCAGCAGTTATCTGGGCCAAAACACTGAAGCTTTCTTT
v_gene: TRBV4-3; d_gene: TRBD1; abundance: -; j_gene: TRBJ1-1; CDR3aa: CASSQEQGASYTEAFF; CDR3nt: TGCGCCAGCAGCCAAGAACAGGGGGCCTCGTACACTGAAGCTTTCTTT
v_gene: TRBV5-5; d_gene: TRBD1; abundance: -; j_gene: TRBJ1-2; CDR3aa: CASSLDTGDSYGYTF; CDR3nt: TGTGCCAGCAGCTTGGATACAGGGGACAGCTATGGCTACACCTTC
v_gene: TRBV5-1; d_gene: TRBD2; abundance: -; j_gene: TRBJ2-7; CDR3aa: CASSLMREGAGEQYF; CDR3nt: TGCGCCAGCAGCTTGATGCGGGAGGGAGCAGGCGAGCAGTACTTC
v_gene: TRBV27; d_gene: -; abundance: once; j_gene: TRBJ2-1; CDR3aa: CASSRGGGEYSYNEQFF; CDR3nt: TGTGCCAGCAGTCGAGGAGGAGGGGAATACTCCTACAATGAGCAGTTCTTC
v_gene: TRBV12-5; d_gene: -; abundance: -; j_gene: TRBJ1-1; CDR3aa: CASVGGPEAFF; CDR3nt: TGTGCTAGTGTCGGCGGTCCAGAAGCTTTCTTT
v_gene: TRBV18; d_gene: TRBD2; abundance: -; j_gene: TRBJ2-7; CDR3aa: CASSPSGGYEQYF; CDR3nt: TGTGCCAGCTCACCCTCCGGGGGGTACGAGCAGTACTTC
v_gene: TRBV14; d_gene: TRBD2; abundance: -; j_gene: TRBJ2-1; CDR3aa: CASSQAPTSGSRSYNEQFF; CDR3nt: TGTGCCAGCAGCCAAGCCCCGACTAGCGGGAGCCGCTCCTACAATGAGCAGTTCTTC
v_gene: TRBV18; d_gene: -; abundance: -; j_gene: TRBJ1-5; CDR3aa: CASSPSRGSGQPQHF; CDR3nt: TGTGCCAGCTCACCATCTCGGGGGTCAGGTCAGCCCCAGCATTTT
v_gene: TRBV12-5; d_gene: TRBD1; abundance: -; j_gene: TRBJ2-7; CDR3aa: CASGNPTGSPYEQYF; CDR3nt: TGTGCTAGTGGAAACCCGACAGGGTCACCCTACGAGCAGTACTTC
v_gene: TRBV6-5; d_gene: TRBD2; abundance: -; j_gene: TRBJ2-1; CDR3aa: CASSYSGLAAYNEQFF; CDR3nt: TGTGCCAGCAGTTACTCGGGACTAGCGGCTTACAATGAGCAGTTCTTC
v_gene: TRBV5-1; d_gene: TRBD1; abundance: -; j_gene: TRBJ1-6; CDR3aa: CASSLDFTGDSPLHF; CDR3nt: TGCGCCAGCAGCTTGGACTTCACAGGGGATTCACCCCTCCACTTT